This T cell receptor beta chain appears in the sequencing data of a study of blood T cell repertoires in COVID-19. Study summary: Acute and convalescent COVID-19 specimens originated in the United States, Italy and Spain. T cells, B-cell-depleted T cells, or PBMCs supplied cDNA or gDNA.

Patients in Seattle were enrolled during active infection, then followed longitudinally. Original handling: Reference gene primer amplification yielded estimated nucleated cell counts. Generated by immunoSEQ multiplex PCR, the TCRdb table keeps only in-frame clones and is missing some. V, J and clone size reflect that table, while D and trimming were determined from the DNA. This table has approximately 300,000 clones, around 90% appearing once. CDR1 is LNHDA and CDR2 is SQIVND in the germline V gene (reference sequence). V lost 5 bases to trimming and J lost 3 bases; unmatched junction nucleotides: 9. The CDR3 has 15 residues.

Input material: peripheral blood. This TCR came from a woman aged 30 to 39 with COVID-19, enrolled during active disease. The J gene is TRBJ2-7, the V gene TRBV19; TRBD1 aligns across 8 bases. CDR3 amino acids: CASSQAGTGFYEQYF. The DNA for the CDR3 is TGTGCCAGTAGTCAAGCCGGGACAGGTTTCTACGAGCAGTACTTC.